This TCR beta chain derives from a study of shared clonotypes between healthy human individuals. The CDR3 runs 10 residues. V lost 6 bases to trimming and J lost 8 bases, with 10 bases between them. Germline-derived CDR1 and CDR2 are DFQATT and SNEGSKA (reference sequence). The protocol was immunoSEQ multiplex PCR, while the TCRdb copy is restricted to in-frame clones and leaves out a portion. The sample records some 2,000,000 clones, about 94% being singletons. As to this clone: What it binds is unknown.

Donors were healthy HIV-negative adults without recent acute infections or vaccinations. All of the donors resided in Nashville, Tennessee, and each was a Caucasian adult. Study outcomes and limitations: For sorted subsets, rarefaction showed incomplete sequencing despite large depth. Blood was the sole source, and tissue repertoires probably differ.

The sample taken for sequencing was naive CD4+ T cells sorted from blood. Sample subset: CD45RA+ positively selected. This clonotype originated in a man between 18 and 35 years old in good health. This rearrangement joins TRBV20-1 to TRBJ1-1; TRBD1 is a possible D gene (5 bases). CDR3 amino acids: CSAYHREAFF. As DNA, the CDR3 is TGCAGTGCCTATCACAGGGAAGCTTTCTTT.